Below, 18 T cell receptor beta chains from the same sample are listed, as sequenced in a study of T cell changes during pregnancy in multiple sclerosis. Generated by immunoSEQ multiplex PCR, the TCRdb table keeps only in-frame clones and is missing some. The sample consists of 100,000 or so clones, 91% of them appearing once. Specimen: peripheral blood, collected after pregnancy. Receptors originate from a female donor with multiple sclerosis, enrolled in a pregnancy study.

The V gene is TRBV30, the J gene TRBJ2-5, with TRBD2 as a possible D gene (7 bases). This CDR3 has 15 amino acids. The germline CDR1 and CDR2 sequences are GTSNPN and SVGIG (reference sequence). Trimming stripped 3 bases from V and 2 bases from J, with 16 bases between. The CDR3 region has the DNA TGTGCCTGGAGGGTGGGGGGGGCCTATCAAGAGACCCAGTACTTC. It translates to CAWRVGGAYQETQYF.

V is TRBV18 and J is TRBJ2-7, with TRBD1 as a possible D gene (6 bases). The CDR3 totals 14 residues. CDR1 and CDR2 from the germline V gene are KGHSH and LQKENI. V shed 3 bases and J shed 7 bases, with 16 bases lying between them. The CDR3 is CASSPPGALREQYF. In nucleotides, the CDR3 is TGTGCCAGCTCACCCCCAGGGGCCTTGAGAGAGCAGTACTTC.

This chain uses TRBV4-1 with TRBJ2-1; D is possibly TRBD2 (7 bases). The germline V and J ends were trimmed by 0 bases and 3 bases, with 12 bases remaining between them. CDR3 length: 16 amino acids. From germline, CDR1 is MGHRA and CDR2 YSYEKL. CDR3 nucleotide sequence: TGCGCCAGCAGCCAAGAAGGCGGGGGCTTCTACAATGAGCAGTTCTTC. Its translation is CASSQEGGGFYNEQFF.

The chain links TRBV5-6 to TRBJ2-1, with 9 nucleotides matching TRBD2. Looked up from germline, CDR1 is SGHDT and CDR2 is YYEEEE. This CDR3 contains 18 residues. Trimming at V came to 6 bases and at J to 8 bases, leaving 21 bases not matched to a gene. The DNA for the CDR3 is TGTGCCAGCACCCTCCAACCCCTTGGCGGGGGGGCCTTATATGAGCAGTTCTTC. This encodes CASTLQPLGGGALYEQFF.

The V gene is TRBV15, the J gene TRBJ2-2; D possibly corresponds to TRBD1 (6 bases). Germline CDR1 and CDR2: LNHNV and YYDKDF (reference sequence). The CDR3 consists of 16 residues. The ends were cut back, 6 bases at V and 3 bases at J, with 17 bases in the middle. For the CDR3, the DNA is TGTGCCACCAGTTTACAGGGTGGTTCAGACACCGGGGAGCTGTTTTTT. Amino acids: CATSLQGGSDTGELFF.

V is TRBV19 and J is TRBJ2-1; TRBD1 might be the D (5 bases). Trimming removed 3 bases at V and 11 bases at J, with 20 bases between. CDR3 length: 15 residues. The germline V gene encodes CDR1 LNHDA and CDR2 SQIVND (reference sequence). CDR3 region: CASSIRTGVTMKQFF. In nucleotides, the CDR3 is TGTGCCAGTAGTATCAGAACAGGAGTTACAATGAAGCAGTTCTTC.

The genes are TRBV25-1 and TRBJ2-2, with D tentatively TRBD1 (5 bases). This CDR3 is built from 15 residues. The germline V and J ends were trimmed by 2 bases and 7 bases, with 14 bases remaining between them. Germline V lookup: CDR1 MGHDK, CDR2 SYGVNS. CDR3 residues: CASSESRVLGGELFF. The CDR3 nucleotides are TGTGCCAGCAGTGAAAGCAGGGTTCTCGGCGGGGAGCTGTTTTTT.

In this sample, this clone turned up once. This rearrangement joins TRBV19 to TRBJ1-1; no clear D gene. V was shortened by 0 bases and J by 6 bases, with 14 bases between the two germline ends. The CDR3 has 15 residues. Germline CDR1 is LNHDA and CDR2 is SQIVND (reference sequence). CDR3: CASSIDARANAEAFF. The CDR3 nucleotides read TGTGCCAGTAGTATAGATGCGAGGGCCAACGCTGAAGCTTTCTTT. Filled out from reference TRBV19 and TRBJ1-1, the complete variable domain reads DGGITQSPKYLFRKEGQNVTLSCEQNLNHDAMYWYRQDPGQGLRLIYYSQIVNDFQKGDIAEGYSVSREKKESFPLTVTSAQKNPTAFYLCASSIDARANAEAFFGQGTRLTVV.

The V gene is TRBV9, the J gene TRBJ1-4, with 8 positions matching TRBD1. Germline values: CDR1 SGDLS, CDR2 YYNGEE. This CDR3 contains 14 residues. The ends lost 5 bases at V and 4 bases at J; junction bases unmatched: 4. CDR3 amino acids: CASSRDRINEKLFF. The CDR3 DNA follows: TGTGCCAGCAGTCGGGACAGGATTAATGAAAAACTGTTTTTT.

The V gene is TRBV5-8, the J gene TRBJ1-2; TRBD1 is a possible D gene (6 bases). The V end was cut by 0 bases, the J end by 4 bases, with 10 bases between. Germline V gene sequence: CDR1 SGHTS, CDR2 YDEGEE. This CDR3 has 14 amino acids. CDR3 nucleotide sequence: TGTGCCAGCAGCTTGGGAACAGGGTTCTATGGCTACACCTTC. Its translation is CASSLGTGFYGYTF.

The chain joins TRBV5-1 to TRBJ2-3, with D possibly TRBD2 on 6 matching bases. The germline V gene encodes CDR1 SGHRS and CDR2 YFSETQ. V was pared by 3 bases and J by 0 bases, with 14 bases between. The CDR3 runs to 16 residues. This CDR3 is CASSSRAGLSTDTQYF. The CDR3 DNA is TGCGCCAGCAGCTCGCGGGCGGGGCTAAGCACAGATACGCAGTATTTT.

The chain uses TRBV15 and TRBJ2-5; weak D call: TRBD2 (5 bases). V lost 9 bases and J lost 4, with 9 bases in between. The CDR3 is made up of 11 amino acids. Germline CDR1 LNHNV, CDR2 YYDKDF (reference sequence). CDR3 coding DNA: TGTGCCACTGGGAGAGGAGAGACCCAGTACTTC. Amino acids: CATGRGETQYF.

The chain couples TRBV23-1 to TRBJ1-4; D is unresolved. TRBV23-1 is designated an ORF whose function remains uncertain. CDR3 length: 15 residues. V was trimmed by 0 bases and J by 2 bases, leaving 7 bases between them. The CDR3: CASSQSCRTNEKLFF. The CDR3 DNA reads TGCGCCAGCAGTCAATCGTGCAGGACTAATGAAAAACTGTTTTTT.

This clone appeared once. The chain is built from TRBV6-5 and TRBJ1-2; D gene ambiguous. Germline CDR1 reads MNHEY; CDR2 reads SVGAGI. Trimming took off 4 bases at V and 2 bases at J, with 8 bases between the two ends. The CDR3 has 13 amino acids. CDR3 protein: CASSSRLNYGYTF. The CDR3 DNA reads as TGTGCCAGCAGTTCCAGATTGAACTATGGCTACACCTTC.

V usage is TRBV6-1 and J usage is TRBJ1-2, with 7 bases lining up with TRBD1. This CDR3 contains 14 residues. Germline V gene data show CDR1 as MNHNS and CDR2 as SASEGT. Trimming took 4 bases from V and 2 from J; bases not matched to a gene: 4. The CDR3 DNA reads as TGTGCCAGCAGTGGGGGACAGCTAAACTATGGCTACACCTTC. Its protein is CASSGGQLNYGYTF.

The CDR3 here is CASSHGSRADEQYF. The CDR3 bases are TGTGCCAGCAGCCACGGGAGCCGAGCCGACGAGCAGTACTTC. V gene TRBV5-6 combines with J gene TRBJ2-7; TRBD2 is a possible D gene (6 bases). Looked up from germline, CDR1 is SGHDT and CDR2 is YYEEEE. Trimming stripped 4 bases from V and 5 bases from J, with 16 bases between. The CDR3 totals 14 residues.

This clone was seen once. The chain joins TRBV6-5 to TRBJ2-1, with 7 bases fitting TRBD2. V was clipped by 4 bases and J by 4 bases; unmatched bases: 7. The germline CDR1 and CDR2 sequences are MNHEY and SVGAGI. The CDR3 spans 15 residues. The CDR3 protein is CASSSSLATYNEQFF. The CDR3 coding sequence is TGTGCCAGCAGTTCGTCACTAGCGACTTACAATGAGCAGTTCTTC.

The chain couples TRBV5-1 to TRBJ1-1; 8 positions agree with TRBD1. The CDR3 has 15 residues. J was trimmed by 6 bases and V by 0 bases; bases with no gene match: 7. Germline CDR1 is SGHRS and CDR2 is YFSETQ. In DNA, the CDR3 is TGCGCCAGCAGCTTGGATCAGGGGGCGCATCCTGAAGCTTTCTTT. Translation gives CASSLDQGAHPEAFF.